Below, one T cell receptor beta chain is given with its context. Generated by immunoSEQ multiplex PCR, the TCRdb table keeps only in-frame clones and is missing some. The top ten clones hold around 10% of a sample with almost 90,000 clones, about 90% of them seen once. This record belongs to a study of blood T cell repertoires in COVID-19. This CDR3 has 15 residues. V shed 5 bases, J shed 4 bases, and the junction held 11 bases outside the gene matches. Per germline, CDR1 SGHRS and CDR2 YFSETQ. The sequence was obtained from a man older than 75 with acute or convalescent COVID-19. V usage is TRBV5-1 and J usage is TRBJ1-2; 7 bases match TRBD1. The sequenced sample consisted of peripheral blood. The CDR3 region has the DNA TGCGCCAGCAGATCGAACAGGGGTAGCGGCTATGGCTACACCTTC. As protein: CASRSNRGSGYGYTF.